Sequencing of this TCR beta chain was carried out in a study of cytomegalovirus exposure and HLA in healthy donors. Concerning this clone: Its target is unknown.

The CDR3 consists of 12 residues. Germline assignment: CDR1 MNHEY and CDR2 SMNVEV (reference sequence). Trimming left V 10 bases short and J 2 bases short, with 12 bases between. Study conclusions and caveats: In an earlier analysis, most TCR beta V segments were productive about 87% or about 30% of the time. CMV serostatus alone was available as immune exposure information.

PCR involved 60 Vbeta and 13 Jbeta primers. The assay was immunoSEQ multiplex PCR, and TCRdb's table has in-frame clones only and misses some. Here the sample spans about 130,000 clones, roughly 80% being singletons. Whereas donors were nominally healthy upon sampling, unrecorded immune exposures were probable. This sequence originates from a woman aged 55-69 years in good health and CMV-seronegative. The J gene is TRBJ2-7, the V gene TRBV27; TRBD1 might be the D (6 bases). Specimen: PBMCs. CDR3 sequence reads: CATGTLAYEQYF. In DNA form, the CDR3 reads TGTGCCACCGGGACATTAGCCTACGAGCAGTACTTC.